This T cell receptor (beta chain) was documented in a study of T cell changes during pregnancy in multiple sclerosis. This table comes from immunoSEQ multiplex PCR, and its TCRdb copy is limited to in-frame clones, with some not included. The sample lists 55,000 to 70,000 clones, approximately 90% seen once, with around 2% in the top ten. This CDR3 contains 15 residues. Per the germline V gene, CDR1 is GTSNPN and CDR2 is SVGIG (reference sequence). Trimming shortened V by 2 bases and J by 5 bases, and 13 bases separated the two germline ends. The sample here was peripheral blood, taken in the first trimester of pregnancy. The chain employs TRBV30 and TRBJ1-6; D is uncertain. The sequence came from a female donor in good health, enrolled as a control in a pregnancy study. The CDR3 nucleotides read TGTGCCTGGAGTACTATGCACCTCAATAATTCACCCCTCCACTTT. It encodes CAWSTMHLNNSPLHF.